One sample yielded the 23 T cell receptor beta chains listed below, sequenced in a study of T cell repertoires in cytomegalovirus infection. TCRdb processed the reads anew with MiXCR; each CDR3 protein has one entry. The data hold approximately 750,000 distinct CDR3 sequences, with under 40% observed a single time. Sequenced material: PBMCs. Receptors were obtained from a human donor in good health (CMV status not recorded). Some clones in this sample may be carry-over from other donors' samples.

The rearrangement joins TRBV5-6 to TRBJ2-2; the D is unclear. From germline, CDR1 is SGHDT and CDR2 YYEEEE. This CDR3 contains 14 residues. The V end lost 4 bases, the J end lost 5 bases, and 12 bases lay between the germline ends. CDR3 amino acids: CASSTILGTGELFF. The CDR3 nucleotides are TGTGCCAGCAGCACAATCCTAGGGACCGGGGAGCTGTTTTTT.

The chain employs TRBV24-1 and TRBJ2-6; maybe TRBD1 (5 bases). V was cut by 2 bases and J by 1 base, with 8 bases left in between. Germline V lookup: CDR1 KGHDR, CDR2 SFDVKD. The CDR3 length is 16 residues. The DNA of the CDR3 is TGTGCCACCAGTGATTGGGGCAATTCTGGGGCCAACGTCCTGACTTTC. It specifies CATSDWGNSGANVLTF.

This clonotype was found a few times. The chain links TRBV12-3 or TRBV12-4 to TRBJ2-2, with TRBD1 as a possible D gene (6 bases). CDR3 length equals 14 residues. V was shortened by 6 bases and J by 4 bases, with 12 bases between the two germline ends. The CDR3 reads CASREVQGTGELFF. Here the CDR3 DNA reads TGTGCCAGCAGGGAGGTACAGGGCACCGGGGAGCTGTTTTTT.

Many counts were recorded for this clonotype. This chain's CDR3 is CASSQVGDRGIAKNIQYF. Written as DNA, the CDR3 is TGTGCCAGCAGCCAGGTGGGGGACAGGGGGATCGCCAAAAACATTCAGTACTTC. This rearrangement joins TRBV7-4 to TRBJ2-4; 11 bases match TRBD1. V gave up 5 bases and J gave up 1 base; unmatched junction bases: 10. Germline V gene lookup returns CDR1 SGHVT and CDR2 SQSDAQ. The CDR3 has 18 amino acids. The full variable domain, its missing parts supplied by reference TRBV7-4 and TRBJ2-4, is GAGVSQSPRYKVAKRGRDVALRCDSISGHVTLYWYRQTLGQGSEVLTYSQSDAQRDKSGRPSGRFSAERPERSVSTLKIQRTEQGDSAVYLCASSQVGDRGIAKNIQYFGAGTRLSVL.

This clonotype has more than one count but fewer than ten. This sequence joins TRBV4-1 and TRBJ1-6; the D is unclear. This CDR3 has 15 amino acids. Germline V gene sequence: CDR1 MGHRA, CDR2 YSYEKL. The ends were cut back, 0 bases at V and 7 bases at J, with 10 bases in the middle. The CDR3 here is CASSQDRAPNSPLHF. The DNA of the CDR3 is TGCGCCAGCAGCCAAGACCGGGCGCCGAATTCACCCCTCCACTTT.

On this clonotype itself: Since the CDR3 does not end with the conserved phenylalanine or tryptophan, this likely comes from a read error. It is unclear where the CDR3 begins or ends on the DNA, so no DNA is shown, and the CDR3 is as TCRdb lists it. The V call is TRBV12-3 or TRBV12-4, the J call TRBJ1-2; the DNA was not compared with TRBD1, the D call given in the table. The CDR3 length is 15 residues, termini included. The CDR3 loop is CASILGRQGNRGYTL.

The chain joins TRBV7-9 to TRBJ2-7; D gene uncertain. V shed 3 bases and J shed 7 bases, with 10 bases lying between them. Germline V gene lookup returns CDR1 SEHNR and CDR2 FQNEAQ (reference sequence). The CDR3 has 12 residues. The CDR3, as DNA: TGTGCCAGCAGCTTCGAGCATCATGAGCAGTACTTC. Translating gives CASSFEHHEQYF. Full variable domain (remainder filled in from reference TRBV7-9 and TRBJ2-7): DTGVSQNPRHKITKRGQNVTFRCDPISEHNRLYWYRQTLGQGPEFLTYFQNEAQLEKSRLLSDRFSAERPKGSFSTLEIQRTEQGDSAMYLCASSFEHHEQYFGPGTRLTVT.

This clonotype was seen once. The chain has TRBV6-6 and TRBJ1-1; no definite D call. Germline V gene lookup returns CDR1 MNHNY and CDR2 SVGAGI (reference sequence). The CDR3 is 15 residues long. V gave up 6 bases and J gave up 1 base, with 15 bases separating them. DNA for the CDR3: TGTGCCAGCAGAACCACTGCGCAGCAGAACACTGAAGCTTTCTTT. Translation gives CASRTTAQQNTEAFF.

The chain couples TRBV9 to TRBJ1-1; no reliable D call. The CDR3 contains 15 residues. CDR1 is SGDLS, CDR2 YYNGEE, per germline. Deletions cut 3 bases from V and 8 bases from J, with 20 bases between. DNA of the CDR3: TGTGCCAGCAGCGCTCTCATGTCTGGAGGCGGAGAAGCTTTCTTT. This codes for CASSALMSGGGEAFF.

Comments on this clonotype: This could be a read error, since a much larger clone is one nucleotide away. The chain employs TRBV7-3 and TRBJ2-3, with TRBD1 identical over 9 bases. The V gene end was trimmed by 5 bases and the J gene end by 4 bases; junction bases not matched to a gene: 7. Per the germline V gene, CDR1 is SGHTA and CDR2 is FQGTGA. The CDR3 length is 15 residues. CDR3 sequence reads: CASSTNRGRADTQYF. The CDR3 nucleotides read TGTGCCAGCAGCACGAACAGGGGGCGAGCAGATACGCAGTATTTT.

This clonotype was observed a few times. CDR3 sequence: CASSPHGTGEVGEQFF. CDR3 DNA sequence: TGTGCCAGCAGTCCCCATGGGACAGGGGAGGTTGGTGAGCAGTTCTTC. V and J are TRBV28 and TRBJ2-1; 10 positions match TRBD1. V was pared by 5 bases and J by 9 bases, with 13 bases of the junction left unmatched. CDR3 length: 16 residues. Germline V CDR1 and CDR2: MDHEN, SYDVKM.

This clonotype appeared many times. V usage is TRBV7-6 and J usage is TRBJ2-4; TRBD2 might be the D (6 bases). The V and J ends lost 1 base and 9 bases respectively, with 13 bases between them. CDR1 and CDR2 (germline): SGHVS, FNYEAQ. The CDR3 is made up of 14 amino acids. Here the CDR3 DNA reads TGTGCCAGCAGCTTAGGGGGCGGGATGTCCATTCAGTACTTC. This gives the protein CASSLGGGMSIQYF. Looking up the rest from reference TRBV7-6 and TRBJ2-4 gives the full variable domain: GAGVSQSPRYKVTKRGQDVALRCDPISGHVSLYWYRQALGQGPEFLTYFNYEAQQDKSGLPNDRFSAERPEGSISTLTIQRTEQRDSAMYRCASSLGGGMSIQYFGAGTRLSVL.

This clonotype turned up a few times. The CDR3 here is CASSFLPGQGLRWNTGELFF. CDR3 DNA sequence: TGTGCCAGCAGTTTCCTCCCGGGACAGGGGTTGAGGTGGAACACCGGGGAGCTGTTTTTT. V and J are TRBV28 and TRBJ2-2, with 10 bases matching TRBD1. Germline assignment: CDR1 MDHEN and CDR2 SYDVKM. The length of the CDR3 is 20 residues. The V gene end was trimmed by 3 bases and the J gene end by 1 base; junction bases not matched to a gene: 14.

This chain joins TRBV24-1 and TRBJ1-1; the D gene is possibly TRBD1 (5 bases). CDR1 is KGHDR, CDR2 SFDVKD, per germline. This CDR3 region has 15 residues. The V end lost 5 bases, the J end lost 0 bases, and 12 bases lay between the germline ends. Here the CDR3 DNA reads TGTGCCACCAGTGCTTCTTGGGACTTGAACACTGAAGCTTTCTTT. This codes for CATSASWDLNTEAFF.

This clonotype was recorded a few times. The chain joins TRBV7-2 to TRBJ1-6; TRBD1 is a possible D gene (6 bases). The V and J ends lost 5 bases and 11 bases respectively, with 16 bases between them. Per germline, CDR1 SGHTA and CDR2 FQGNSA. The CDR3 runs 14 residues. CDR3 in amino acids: CASSLRGERAPLHF. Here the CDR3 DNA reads TGTGCCAGCAGCCTAAGGGGGGAACGTGCACCCCTCCACTTT.

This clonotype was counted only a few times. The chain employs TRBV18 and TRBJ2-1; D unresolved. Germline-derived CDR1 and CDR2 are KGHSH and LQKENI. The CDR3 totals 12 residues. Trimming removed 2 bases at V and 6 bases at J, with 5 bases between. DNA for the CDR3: TGTGCCAGCTCACCAGCCAGCAATGAGCAGTTCTTC. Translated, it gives CASSPASNEQFF.

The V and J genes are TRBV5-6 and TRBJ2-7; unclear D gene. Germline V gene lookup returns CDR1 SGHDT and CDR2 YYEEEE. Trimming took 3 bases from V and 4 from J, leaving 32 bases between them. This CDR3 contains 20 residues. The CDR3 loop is CASSSRSLGLRVDLKYEQYF. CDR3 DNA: TGTGCCAGCAGCTCCCGATCCCTAGGGTTGCGTGTTGACCTCAAATACGAGCAGTACTTC.

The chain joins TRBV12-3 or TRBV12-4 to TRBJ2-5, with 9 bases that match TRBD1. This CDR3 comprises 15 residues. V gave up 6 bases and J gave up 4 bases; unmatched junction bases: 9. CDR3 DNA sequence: TGTGCCAGCAGGCCCGGGGGACAGGGAACAGAGACCCAGTACTTC. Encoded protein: CASRPGGQGTETQYF.

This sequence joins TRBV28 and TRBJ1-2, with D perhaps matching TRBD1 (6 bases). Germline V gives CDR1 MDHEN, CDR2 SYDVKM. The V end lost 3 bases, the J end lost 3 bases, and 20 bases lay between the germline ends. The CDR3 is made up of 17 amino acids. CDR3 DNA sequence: TGTGCCAGCAGTTTCTTGGGCAATCAGGGGATTTACTATGGCTACACCTTC. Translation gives CASSFLGNQGIYYGYTF.

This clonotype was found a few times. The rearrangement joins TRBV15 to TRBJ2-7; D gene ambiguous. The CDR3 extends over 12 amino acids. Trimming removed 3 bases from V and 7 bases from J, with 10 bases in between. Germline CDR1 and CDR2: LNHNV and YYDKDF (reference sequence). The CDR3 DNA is TGTGCCACCAGCAGTACCTTCCATGAGCAGTACTTC. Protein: CATSSTFHEQYF.

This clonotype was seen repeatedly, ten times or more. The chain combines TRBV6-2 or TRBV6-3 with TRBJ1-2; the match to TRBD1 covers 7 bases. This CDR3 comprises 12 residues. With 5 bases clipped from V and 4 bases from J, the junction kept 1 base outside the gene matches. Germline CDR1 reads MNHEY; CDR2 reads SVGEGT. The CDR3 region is CASSRDSYGYTF. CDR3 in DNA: TGTGCCAGCAGTCGGGACAGCTATGGCTACACCTTC.

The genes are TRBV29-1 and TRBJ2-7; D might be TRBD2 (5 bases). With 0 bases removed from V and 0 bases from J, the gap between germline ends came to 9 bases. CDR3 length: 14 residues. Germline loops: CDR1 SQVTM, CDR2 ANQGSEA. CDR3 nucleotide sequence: TGCAGCGTTGAAGATTTTGAGGGCTCCTACGAGCAGTACTTC. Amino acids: CSVEDFEGSYEQYF.

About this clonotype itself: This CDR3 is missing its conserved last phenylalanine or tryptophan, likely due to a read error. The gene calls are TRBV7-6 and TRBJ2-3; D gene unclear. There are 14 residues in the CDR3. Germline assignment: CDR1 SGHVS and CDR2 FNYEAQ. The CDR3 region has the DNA TGTGCTAGCAGCTTGTCGACTAGCACAGATACGCAGTATCTT. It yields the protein CASSLSTSTDTQYL.